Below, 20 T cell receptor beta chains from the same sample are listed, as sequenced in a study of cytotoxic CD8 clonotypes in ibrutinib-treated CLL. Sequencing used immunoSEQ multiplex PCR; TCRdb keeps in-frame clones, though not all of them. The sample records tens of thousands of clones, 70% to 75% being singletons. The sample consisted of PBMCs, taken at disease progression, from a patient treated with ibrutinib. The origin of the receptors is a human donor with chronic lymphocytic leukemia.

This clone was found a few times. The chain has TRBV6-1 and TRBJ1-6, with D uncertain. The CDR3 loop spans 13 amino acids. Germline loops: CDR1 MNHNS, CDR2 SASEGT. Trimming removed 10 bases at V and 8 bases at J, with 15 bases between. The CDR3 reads CAISILGDSPLHF. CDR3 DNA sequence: TGTGCCATTTCAATTCTAGGTGATTCACCCCTCCACTTT.

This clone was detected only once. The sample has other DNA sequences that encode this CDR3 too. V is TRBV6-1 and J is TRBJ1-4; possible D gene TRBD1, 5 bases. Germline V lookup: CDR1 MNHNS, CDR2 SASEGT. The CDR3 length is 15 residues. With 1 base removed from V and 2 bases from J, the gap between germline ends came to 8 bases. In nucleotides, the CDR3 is TGTGCCAGCAGTGAAGGGGGGGGGACTAATGAAAAACTGTTTTTT. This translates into CASSEGGGTNEKLFF.

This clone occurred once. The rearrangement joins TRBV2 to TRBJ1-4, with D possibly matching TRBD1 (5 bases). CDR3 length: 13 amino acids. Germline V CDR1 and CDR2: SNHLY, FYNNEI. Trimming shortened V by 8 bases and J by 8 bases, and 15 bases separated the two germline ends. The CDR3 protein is CASWRGSGEKLFF. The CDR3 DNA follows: TGTGCCAGCTGGCGGGGGTCCGGGGAAAAACTGTTTTTT. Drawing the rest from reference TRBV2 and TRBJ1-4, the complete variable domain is EPEVTQTPSHQVTQMGQEVILRCVPISNHLYFYWYRQILGQKVEFLVSFYNNEISEKSEIFDDQFSVERPDGSNFTLKIRSTKLEDSAMYFCASWRGSGEKLFFGSGTQLSVL.

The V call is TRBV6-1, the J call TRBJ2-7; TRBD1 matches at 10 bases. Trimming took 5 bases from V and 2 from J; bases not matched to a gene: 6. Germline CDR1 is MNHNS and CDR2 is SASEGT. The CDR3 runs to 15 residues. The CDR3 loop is CASSLRTGGAYEQYF. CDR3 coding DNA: TGTGCCAGCAGTCTACGGACAGGGGGAGCCTACGAGCAGTACTTC.

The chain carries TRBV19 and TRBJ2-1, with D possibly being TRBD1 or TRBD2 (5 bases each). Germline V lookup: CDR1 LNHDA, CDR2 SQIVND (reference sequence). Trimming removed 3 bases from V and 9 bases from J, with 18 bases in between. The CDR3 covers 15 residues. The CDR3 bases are TGTGCCAGTAGTATGAGGGGATCATTCTTCGGTGAGCAGTTCTTC. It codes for CASSMRGSFFGEQFF.

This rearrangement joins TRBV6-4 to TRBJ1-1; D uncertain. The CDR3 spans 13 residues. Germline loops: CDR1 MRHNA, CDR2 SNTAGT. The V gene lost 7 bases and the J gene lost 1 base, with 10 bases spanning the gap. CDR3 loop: CASKIRENTEAFF. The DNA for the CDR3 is TGTGCCAGCAAAATAAGGGAGAACACTGAAGCTTTCTTT.

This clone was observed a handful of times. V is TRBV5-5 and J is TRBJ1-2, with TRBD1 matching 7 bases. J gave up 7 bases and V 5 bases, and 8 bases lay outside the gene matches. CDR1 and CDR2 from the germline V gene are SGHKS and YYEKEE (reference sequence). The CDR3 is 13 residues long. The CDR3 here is CASSPGQAGGYTF. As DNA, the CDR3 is TGTGCCAGCAGTCCTGGACAGGCCGGTGGCTACACCTTC.

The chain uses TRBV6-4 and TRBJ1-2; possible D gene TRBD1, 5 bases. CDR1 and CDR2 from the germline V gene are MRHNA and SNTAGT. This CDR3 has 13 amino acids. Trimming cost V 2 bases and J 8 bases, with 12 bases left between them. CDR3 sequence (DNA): TGTGCCAGCAGTGACGAGGGGAAGGAGGGCTACACCTTC. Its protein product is CASSDEGKEGYTF.

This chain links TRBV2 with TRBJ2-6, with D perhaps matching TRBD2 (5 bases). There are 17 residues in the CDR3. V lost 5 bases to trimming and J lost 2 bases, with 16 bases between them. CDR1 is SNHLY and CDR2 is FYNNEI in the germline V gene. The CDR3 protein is CASSKDGSGAGANVLTF. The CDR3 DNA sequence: TGTGCCAGCAGTAAAGACGGGTCCGGGGCTGGGGCCAACGTCCTGACTTTC.

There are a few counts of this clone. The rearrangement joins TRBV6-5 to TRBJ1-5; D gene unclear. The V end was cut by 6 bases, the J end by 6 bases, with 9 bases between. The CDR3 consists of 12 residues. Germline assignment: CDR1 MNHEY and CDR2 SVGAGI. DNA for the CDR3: TGTGCCAGCAGAACCGGGGTTCAGCCCCAGCATTTT. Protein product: CASRTGVQPQHF.

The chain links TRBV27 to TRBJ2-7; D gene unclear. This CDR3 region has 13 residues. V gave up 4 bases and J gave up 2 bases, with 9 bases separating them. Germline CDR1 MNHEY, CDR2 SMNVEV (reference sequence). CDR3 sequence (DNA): TGTGCCAGCAGTTATAATCGGGCCTACGAGCAGTACTTC. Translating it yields CASSYNRAYEQYF.

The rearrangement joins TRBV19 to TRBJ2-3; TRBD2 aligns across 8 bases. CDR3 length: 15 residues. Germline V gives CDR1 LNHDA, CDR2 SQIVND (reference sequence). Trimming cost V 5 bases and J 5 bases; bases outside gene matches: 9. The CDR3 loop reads CASSLAGLEGDTQYF. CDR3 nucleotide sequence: TGTGCCAGTAGTTTAGCGGGACTAGAGGGAGATACGCAGTATTTT.

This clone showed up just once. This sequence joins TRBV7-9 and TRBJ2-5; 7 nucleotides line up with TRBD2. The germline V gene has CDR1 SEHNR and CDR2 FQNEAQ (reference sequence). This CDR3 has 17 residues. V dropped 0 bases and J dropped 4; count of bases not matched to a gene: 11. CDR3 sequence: CASSLAHSTGGRETQYF. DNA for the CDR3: TGTGCCAGCAGCTTAGCCCACTCGACGGGGGGTCGAGAGACCCAGTACTTC.

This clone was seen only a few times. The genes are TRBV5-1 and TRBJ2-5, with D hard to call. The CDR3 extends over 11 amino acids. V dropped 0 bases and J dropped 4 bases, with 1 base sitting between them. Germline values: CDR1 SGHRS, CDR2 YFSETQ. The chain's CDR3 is CASSLVETQYF. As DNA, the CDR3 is TGCGCCAGCAGCTTGGTAGAGACCCAGTACTTC.

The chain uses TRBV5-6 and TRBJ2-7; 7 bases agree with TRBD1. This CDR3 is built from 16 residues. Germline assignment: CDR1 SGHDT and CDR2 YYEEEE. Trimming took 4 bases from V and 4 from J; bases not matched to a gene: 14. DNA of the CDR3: TGTGCCAGCAGCCCTAACAGGGGCCAGGCCCGTTACGAGCAGTACTTC. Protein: CASSPNRGQARYEQYF.

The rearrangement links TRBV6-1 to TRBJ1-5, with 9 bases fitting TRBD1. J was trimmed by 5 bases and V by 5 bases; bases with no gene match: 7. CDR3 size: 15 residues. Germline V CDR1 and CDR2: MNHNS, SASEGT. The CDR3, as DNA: TGTGCCAGCAGTACCGGGACAGGGTTTGATCAGCCCCAGCATTTT. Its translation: CASSTGTGFDQPQHF.

The CDR3 nucleotides are TGTGCCAGCAGCGCTAGCGGGGGTTGGATCTACGAGCAGTACTTC. It translates to CASSASGGWIYEQYF. The chain is built from TRBV2 and TRBJ2-7; TRBD2 aligns across 10 bases. Germline V gene lookup returns CDR1 SNHLY and CDR2 FYNNEI. V trimming: 6 bases; J trimming: 3 bases; junction bases outside the gene matches: 8. The length of the CDR3 is 15 residues.

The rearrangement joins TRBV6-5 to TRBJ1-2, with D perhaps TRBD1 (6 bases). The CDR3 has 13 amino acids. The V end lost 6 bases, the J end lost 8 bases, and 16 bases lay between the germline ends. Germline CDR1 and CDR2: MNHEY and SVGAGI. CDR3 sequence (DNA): TGTGCCAGCAGCCAAACAGGGTCCCGCGGCTACACCTTC. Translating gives CASSQTGSRGYTF.

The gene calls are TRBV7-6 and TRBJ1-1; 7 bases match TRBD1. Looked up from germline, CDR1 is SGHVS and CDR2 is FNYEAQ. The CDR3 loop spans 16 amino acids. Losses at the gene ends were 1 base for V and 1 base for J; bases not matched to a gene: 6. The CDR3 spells CASSLGAGGTNTEAFF. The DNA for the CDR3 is TGTGCCAGCAGCTTAGGCGCAGGGGGGACGAACACTGAAGCTTTCTTT.

Written as DNA, the CDR3 is TGTGCCAGCAGTTTAGGGGTGAGGACCTCGAACACTGAAGCTTTCTTT. This translates into CASSLGVRTSNTEAFF. The chain is built from TRBV27 and TRBJ1-1, with D hard to call. V gave up 2 bases and J gave up 1 base, with 14 bases separating them. Per germline, CDR1 MNHEY and CDR2 SMNVEV (reference sequence). The CDR3 covers 16 residues.